Below are 23 T cell receptor beta chains sequenced from a single sample in a study of shared clonotypes between healthy human individuals. Only in-frame clones appear in the TCRdb table, and some are missing; sequencing was by immunoSEQ multiplex PCR. The sample has 490,000 or so clones, 76% seen once. The material sequenced was PBMCs. The receptors were gathered from a woman aged 40-49 years in good health. Some clones in this sample may be carry-over from other donors' samples.

The chain links TRBV9 to TRBJ2-1; either TRBD1 or TRBD2 may fit D (5 bases each). Germline V gene lookup returns CDR1 SGDLS and CDR2 YYNGEE. The CDR3 loop spans 14 amino acids. The V gene lost 3 bases and the J gene lost 9 bases, with 16 bases spanning the gap. CDR3 residues: CASSADNGMREQFF. As DNA, the CDR3 is TGTGCCAGCAGCGCGGACAACGGGATGCGTGAGCAGTTCTTC. The full variable domain, with the rest looked up from reference TRBV9 and TRBJ2-1, is DSGVTQTPKHLITATGQRVTLRCSPRSGDLSVYWYQQSLDQGLQFLIQYYNGEERAKGNILERFSAQQFPDLHSELNLSSLELGDSALYFCASSADNGMREQFFGPGTRLTVL.

The chain combines TRBV28 with TRBJ2-7, with D perhaps matching TRBD2 (5 bases). Trimming left V 5 bases short and J 5 bases short, with 22 bases between. The CDR3 totals 16 residues. Germline assignment: CDR1 MDHEN and CDR2 SYDVKM. Here the CDR3 DNA reads TGTGCCAGCAGTCCAAGCCTTAGTAGGGCGGGTGACGAGCAGTACTTC. Its protein is CASSPSLSRAGDEQYF.

This chain links TRBV27 with TRBJ2-7, with TRBD2 as a possible D gene (6 bases). V gave up 6 bases and J gave up 4 bases, with 19 bases separating them. Per the germline V gene, CDR1 is MNHEY and CDR2 is SMNVEV (reference sequence). The CDR3 has 15 amino acids. CDR3: CASRPLGGLAYEQYF. The CDR3 coding sequence is TGTGCCAGCAGGCCCCTTGGGGGACTTGCTTACGAGCAGTACTTC.

The rearrangement uses TRBV28 and TRBJ1-5; perhaps TRBD1 as D (5 bases). Per germline, CDR1 MDHEN and CDR2 SYDVKM. The length of the CDR3 is 17 residues. Trimming took off 7 bases at V and 2 bases at J, with 21 bases between the two ends. The DNA of the CDR3 is TGTGCCAGCAACCCATGGGTCCCAGGGTGGCGCAATCAGCCCCAGCATTTT. This translates into CASNPWVPGWRNQPQHF. Complete variable domain (other parts from reference TRBV28 and TRBJ1-5): DVKVTQSSRYLVKRTGEKVFLECVQDMDHENMFWYRQDPGLGLRLIYFSYDVKMKEKGDIPEGYSVSREKKERFSLILESASTNQTSMYLCASNPWVPGWRNQPQHFGDGTRLSIL.

With regard to this clone: A much larger clone differs by one base, so this may be a read error. The CDR3 sequence: CAWSIYSGTEAFF. The CDR3 coding sequence is TGTGCCTGGAGTATATACAGTGGGACTGAAGCTTTCTTT. The rearrangement links TRBV30 to TRBJ1-1; D gene uncertain. CDR1 is GTSNPN and CDR2 is SVGIG in the germline V gene (reference sequence). With 2 bases removed from V and 5 bases from J, the gap between germline ends came to 12 bases. The CDR3 loop spans 13 amino acids.

This clone was recorded at least ten times. This chain uses TRBV29-1 with TRBJ2-2; 7 bases match TRBD2. This CDR3 region has 15 residues. Germline CDR1 reads SQVTM; CDR2 reads ANQGSEA. Trimming removed 2 bases from V and 4 bases from J; junction bases left unmatched: 7. The CDR3 reads CSVEFGRSGTGELFF. In DNA, the CDR3 is TGCAGCGTTGAATTCGGGAGGTCCGGCACCGGGGAGCTGTTTTTT.

The chain combines TRBV18 with TRBJ2-7; 11 bases align to TRBD2. The CDR3 loop spans 18 amino acids. The trim removed 4 bases at V and 2 bases at J, leaving 13 bases unmatched. CDR1 is KGHSH and CDR2 is LQKENI in the germline V gene. The CDR3 DNA reads as TGTGCCAGCTCACGGGGAACCGGCGGGACTAGCGGTACCTACGAGCAGTACTTC. It yields the protein CASSRGTGGTSGTYEQYF.

On this clone: A much larger clone differs from this one at a single base, so this may be a read error. This chain connects TRBV2 to TRBJ1-1; 7 nucleotides align to TRBD1. This CDR3 region has 13 residues. Germline trimming cut 5 bases from V and 4 bases from J; bases unmatched to any gene: 4. Germline CDR1 reads SNHLY; CDR2 reads FYNNEI. This CDR3 is CASSIQGSTEAFF. The CDR3 coding sequence is TGTGCCAGCAGTATACAGGGGAGCACTGAAGCTTTCTTT.

The rearrangement links TRBV6-5 to TRBJ2-2; weak D call: TRBD2 (6 bases). The ends were cut back, 4 bases at V and 5 bases at J, with 8 bases in the middle. There are 13 residues in the CDR3. Per the germline V gene, CDR1 is MNHEY and CDR2 is SVGAGI. The DNA of the CDR3 is TGTGCCAGCAGTTTGGGGGGAACCGGGGAGCTGTTTTTT. It encodes CASSLGGTGELFF.

J is TRBJ1-1 and V is TRBV28; tentatively, D is TRBD1 (5 bases). The CDR3 loop spans 12 amino acids. The V and J ends lost 0 bases and 11 bases respectively, with 10 bases between them. The germline CDR1 and CDR2 sequences are MDHEN and SYDVKM. The CDR3 DNA reads as TGTGCCAGCAGTTTATGGGGGCGCGGGGCTTTCTTT. It translates to CASSLWGRGAFF.

This clone was seen more than once but under ten times. V usage is TRBV28 and J usage is TRBJ2-7; the D gene is possibly TRBD1 (5 bases). Germline CDR1 is MDHEN and CDR2 is SYDVKM. This CDR3 spans 15 amino acids. Trimming removed 2 bases from V and 5 bases from J, with 16 bases in between. In nucleotides, the CDR3 is TGTGCCAGCAGTTTACCCAACAGGAACACCCACGAGCAGTACTTC. This gives the protein CASSLPNRNTHEQYF.

The chain carries TRBV7-9 and TRBJ1-2; possibly TRBD1 for D (6 bases). The CDR3 length is 15 residues. The germline V and J ends were trimmed by 7 bases and 7 bases, with 22 bases remaining between them. The germline V gene has CDR1 SEHNR and CDR2 FQNEAQ (reference sequence). CDR3 DNA sequence: TGTGCCAGCACCCCAGCGGCAGGGGCTACCCTTGGCTACACCTTC. It is translated as CASTPAAGATLGYTF.

J is TRBJ1-2 and V is TRBV30; 7 nucleotides match TRBD1. This CDR3 is 16 amino acids long. Trimming took 1 base from V and 0 from J; bases not matched to a gene: 8. The germline V gene encodes CDR1 GTSNPN and CDR2 SVGIG (reference sequence). CDR3 sequence: CAWSALRQGTNYGYTF. The CDR3 nucleotides read TGTGCCTGGAGTGCACTCCGACAGGGAACTAACTATGGCTACACCTTC.

The chain is built from TRBV7-3 and TRBJ1-1; TRBD1 agrees at 7 bases. In germline, CDR1 is SGHTA, CDR2 FQGTGA. With 5 bases clipped from V and 3 bases from J, the junction kept 3 bases outside the gene matches. The CDR3 runs 13 residues. The CDR3 region is CASSPGQYTEAFF. The CDR3 DNA sequence: TGTGCCAGCAGCCCGGGACAGTACACTGAAGCTTTCTTT. The full variable domain, in which reference TRBV7-3 and TRBJ1-1 provide the parts outside the CDR3, is GAGVSQTPSNKVTEKGKYVELRCDPISGHTALYWYRQSLGQGPEFLIYFQGTGAADDSGLPNDRFFAVRPEGSVSTLKIQRTERGDSAVYLCASSPGQYTEAFFGQGTRLTVV.

This clone was detected only a few times. This rearrangement joins TRBV11-3 to TRBJ1-1, with 10 bases identical to TRBD1. The length of the CDR3 is 18 residues. Per germline, CDR1 SGHNT and CDR2 YENEEA. J gave up 1 base and V 5 bases, and 13 bases lay outside the gene matches. The CDR3 DNA reads TGTGCCAGCAGCCACCCCCCCCGGGACAGGGGAAAGAACACTGAAGCTTTCTTT. The encoded protein is CASSHPPRDRGKNTEAFF.

V gene TRBV11-2 combines with J gene TRBJ1-2; 9 nucleotides line up with TRBD1. Looked up from germline, CDR1 is SGHAT and CDR2 is FQNNGV. Trimming cost V 5 bases and J 2 bases; bases outside gene matches: 9. This CDR3 comprises 16 residues. CDR3 protein: CASSTRDREGNYGYTF. CDR3 in DNA: TGTGCCAGCAGCACCCGGGACAGGGAAGGGAACTATGGCTACACCTTC.

This clone has a handful of counts. The chain couples TRBV14 to TRBJ2-3; 12 nucleotides align to TRBD2. V dropped 4 bases and J dropped 14; count of bases not matched to a gene: 7. CDR1 SGHDN and CDR2 FVKESK come from the germline V gene. CDR3 length: 13 residues. The CDR3 is CASSPTTSGRWYF. CDR3 bases: TGTGCCAGCAGCCCTACGACTAGCGGGAGATGGTATTTT.

The table lists this clone with a count of one. The chain couples TRBV10-2 to TRBJ2-2; 9 positions agree with TRBD2. This CDR3 contains 13 residues. CDR1 and CDR2 (germline): WSHSY, SAAADI. V was clipped by 5 bases and J by 6 bases; unmatched bases: 1. CDR3 in amino acids: CASSLAGAGELFF. The CDR3 DNA reads as TGCGCCAGCAGTTTAGCGGGAGCCGGGGAGCTGTTTTTT.

The J gene is TRBJ1-4, the V gene TRBV5-1; 7 nucleotides line up with TRBD1. Germline CDR1 reads SGHRS; CDR2 reads YFSETQ. The trim removed 5 bases at V and 8 bases at J, leaving 6 bases unmatched. The CDR3 is made up of 13 amino acids. DNA of the CDR3: TGCGCCAGCAGTATCCGGGACAGAGAAAAACTGTTTTTT. This sequence encodes CASSIRDREKLFF.

The chain combines TRBV27 with TRBJ2-7, with D tentatively TRBD1 (6 bases). Germline V gene lookup returns CDR1 MNHEY and CDR2 SMNVEV (reference sequence). The CDR3 consists of 13 residues. The germline V and J ends were trimmed by 6 bases and 3 bases, with 12 bases remaining between them. CDR3 in amino acids: CASRPTGFYEQYF. DNA for the CDR3: TGTGCCAGCAGACCAACAGGGTTCTACGAGCAGTACTTC.

CDR3 protein: CASSLDSYTGELFF. In DNA form, the CDR3 reads TGTGCCAGCAGCTTAGACAGTTACACCGGGGAGCTGTTTTTT. The chain joins TRBV11-2 to TRBJ2-2; no definite D call. The germline V gene encodes CDR1 SGHAT and CDR2 FQNNGV. V lost 0 bases, J lost 3 bases, and 5 bases lay in between. The CDR3 spans 14 residues.

To note about this clone: A much larger clone is a single base away; this may be a read error. Distinct nucleotide sequences in the sample also encode this CDR3. The chain has TRBV6-6 and TRBJ1-3; D is ambiguous. The CDR3 is made up of 11 amino acids. Germline CDR1 and CDR2: MNHNY and SVGAGI (reference sequence). Trimming shortened V by 2 bases and J by 7 bases, and 3 bases separated the two germline ends. The DNA for the CDR3 is TGTGCCAGCAGTTACGGGAACACCATATATTTT. Protein: CASSYGNTIYF.

The rearrangement joins TRBV6-5 to TRBJ2-5; the D gene could be TRBD1 or TRBD2 (6 bases each). The ends were cut back, 2 bases at V and 2 bases at J, with 15 bases in the middle. The V gene's germline CDR1 is MNHEY and CDR2 SVGAGI. This CDR3 is built from 16 residues. CDR3 nucleotides: TGTGCCAGCAGTTACAGGGGGGTAACCGCGCAAGAGACCCAGTACTTC. The encoded protein is CASSYRGVTAQETQYF.